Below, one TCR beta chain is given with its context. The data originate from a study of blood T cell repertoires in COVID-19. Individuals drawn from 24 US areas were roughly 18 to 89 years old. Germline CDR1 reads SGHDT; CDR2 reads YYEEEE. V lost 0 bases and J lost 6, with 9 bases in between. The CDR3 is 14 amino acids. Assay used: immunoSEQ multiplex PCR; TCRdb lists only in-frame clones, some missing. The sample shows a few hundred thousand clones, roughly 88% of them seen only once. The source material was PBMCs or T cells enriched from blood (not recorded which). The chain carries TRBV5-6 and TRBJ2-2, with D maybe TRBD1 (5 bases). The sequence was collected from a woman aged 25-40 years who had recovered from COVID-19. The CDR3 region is CASSLAGMAGELFF. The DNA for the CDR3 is TGTGCCAGCAGCTTGGCAGGGATGGCCGGGGAGCTGTTTTTT.